This T cell receptor (beta chain) was found in a study of shared clonotypes between healthy human individuals. It was about 210 ng DNA, about 30,000 T cell genomes, that sorted-subset replicate PCRs used. The method was immunoSEQ multiplex PCR; TCRdb's version includes in-frame clones alone and lacks a portion of them. Of approximately 500,000 clones in the sample, almost 97% were seen once. The CDR3 consists of 14 residues. Looked up from germline, CDR1 is MDHEN and CDR2 is SYDVKM. With V trimmed by 5 bases and J by 6 bases, 7 bases remained unmatched. Sequenced sample: naive CD4+ T cells sorted from blood. This sample's subset: CD45RA+ positively selected. The chain carries TRBV28 and TRBJ2-3; 8 nucleotides align to TRBD1. The TCR sequence derives from a woman under 40 in good health. The CDR3 sequence: CASSRQGIFDTQYF. Here the CDR3 DNA reads TGTGCCAGCAGTCGACAGGGGATTTTTGATACGCAGTATTTT.